These 14 T cell receptor beta chains share one sample of origin, sequenced in a study of radiation and T cells in renal cell carcinoma. The sample's time point: baseline pretreatment blood. Treatment given: 15 Gy SBRT to primary tumor, nephrectomy 4 weeks later. Sequenced by immunoSEQ multiplex PCR; TCRdb stores in-frame clones only, minus some. The data contain some 50,000 clones, about 83% of them singletons. The sequences come from blood, collected from a patient whose treatment included radiotherapy and nephrectomy. Receptor source: a woman between 70 and 85 years old with renal cell carcinoma.

CDR3 residues: CASWRESRETQYF. In DNA form, the CDR3 reads TGTGCCAGCTGGCGGGAGTCCCGGGAGACCCAGTACTTC. The V and J genes are TRBV6-5 and TRBJ2-5, with TRBD2 matching 7 bases. V lost 8 bases and J lost 5; bases outside the gene matches: 8. CDR3 length equals 13 residues. Germline V gene data show CDR1 as MNHEY and CDR2 as SVGAGI.

This chain uses TRBV19 with TRBJ2-5; D remains unclear. The germline V and J ends were trimmed by 3 bases and 2 bases, with 7 bases remaining between them. Germline values: CDR1 LNHDA, CDR2 SQIVND (reference sequence). The CDR3 is made up of 13 amino acids. The CDR3 bases are TGTGCCAGTAGTATTCGCCAGCAAGAGACCCAGTACTTC. Translated, it gives CASSIRQQETQYF.

V gene TRBV5-4 combines with J gene TRBJ2-1; perhaps TRBD2 as D (5 bases). Germline CDR1 SGHNT, CDR2 YYREEE (reference sequence). The CDR3 consists of 16 residues. The V gene lost 4 bases and the J gene lost 0 bases, with 14 bases spanning the gap. The CDR3 bases are TGTGCCAGCAGCAGCGGAGGACGGGACTCCTACAATGAGCAGTTCTTC. Translation: CASSSGGRDSYNEQFF.

The gene calls are TRBV27 and TRBJ2-1, with D perhaps TRBD1 or TRBD2 (5 bases each). This CDR3 region has 12 residues. Germline V gene sequence: CDR1 MNHEY, CDR2 SMNVEV (reference sequence). V lost 3 bases and J 8 bases, leaving 8 bases between the germline ends. The DNA of the CDR3 is TGTGCCAGCAGTTTTAGGGGAGATGAGCAGTTCTTC. Its translation is CASSFRGDEQFF.

The chain combines TRBV11-2 with TRBJ2-7; TRBD1 is a possible D gene (5 bases). Trimming cost V 5 bases and J 5 bases, with 16 bases left between them. The length of the CDR3 is 14 residues. Per the germline V gene, CDR1 is SGHAT and CDR2 is FQNNGV. In DNA, the CDR3 is TGTGCCAGCAGCCCAGGGCTCCTTGCCCACGAGCAGTACTTC. It yields the protein CASSPGLLAHEQYF.

The V and J genes are TRBV7-8 and TRBJ2-7; possibly TRBD1 for D (8 bases). Deletions cut 5 bases from V and 4 bases from J, with 27 bases between. There are 18 residues in the CDR3. Germline CDR1 and CDR2: SGHVS and FQNEAQ. The CDR3 DNA sequence: TGTGCCAGCAGCCGAGAAGGACAGGGATGGCGGGAGTGGTACGAGCAGTACTTC. Its translation is CASSREGQGWREWYEQYF. Full variable domain (remainder filled in from reference TRBV7-8 and TRBJ2-7): GAGVSQSPRYKVAKRGQDVALRCDPISGHVSLFWYQQALGQGPEFLTYFQNEAQLDKSGLPSDRFFAERPEGSVSTLKIQRTQQEDSAVYLCASSREGQGWREWYEQYFGPGTRLTVT.

The V and J genes are TRBV19 and TRBJ2-6; D possibly corresponds to TRBD1 (6 bases). The V and J ends lost 5 bases and 6 bases respectively, with 14 bases between them. CDR1 is LNHDA, CDR2 SQIVND, per germline (reference sequence). This CDR3 spans 15 amino acids. CDR3 amino acids: CASSFADSLANVLTF. In DNA form, the CDR3 reads TGTGCCAGTAGTTTCGCGGACAGCTTGGCCAACGTCCTGACTTTC.

The genes are TRBV5-1 and TRBJ2-5; 12 positions agree with TRBD2. The V segment lost 3 bases and the J segment 5 bases; nucleotides outside the gene matches: 5. CDR3 length: 15 amino acids. Germline values: CDR1 SGHRS, CDR2 YFSETQ. The CDR3 loop reads CASSSLAGGQETQYF. CDR3 coding DNA: TGCGCCAGCAGCTCCCTAGCGGGGGGGCAGGAGACCCAGTACTTC.

This chain links TRBV10-1 with TRBJ1-4, with D maybe TRBD1 (5 bases). The germline V gene has CDR1 WNHNN and CDR2 SYGVQD (reference sequence). The V and J ends lost 10 bases and 5 bases respectively, with 14 bases between them. CDR3 length: 13 amino acids. CDR3: CANSREGNEKLFF. CDR3 DNA: TGCGCCAACTCGCGGGAGGGGAATGAAAAACTGTTTTTT.

To note about this clone: This CDR3 is also generated by other DNA sequences in the sample. V and J are TRBV30 and TRBJ2-1; the D is unclear. Germline V CDR1 and CDR2: GTSNPN, SVGIG (reference sequence). V was clipped by 0 bases and J by 1 base, with 7 bases between them. The CDR3 covers 14 residues. The CDR3 DNA sequence: TGTGCCTGGAGTGTATCAGGATCCTACAATGAGCAGTTCTTC. Translation: CAWSVSGSYNEQFF. The variable domain in full, completed from reference TRBV30 and TRBJ2-1, reads SQTIHQWPATLVQPVGSPLSLECTVEGTSNPNLYWYRQAAGRGLQLLFYSVGIGQISSEVPQNLSASRPQDRQFILSSKKLLLSDSGFYLCAWSVSGSYNEQFFGPGTRLTVL.

V and J are TRBV4-3 and TRBJ2-6, with D perhaps TRBD1 (5 bases). V lost 0 bases, J lost 0 bases, and 9 bases lay in between. The length of the CDR3 is 17 residues. The germline CDR1 and CDR2 sequences are LGHNA and YSLEER. This CDR3 is CASSQDVGVSGANVLTF. CDR3 bases: TGCGCCAGCAGCCAAGACGTAGGGGTCTCTGGGGCCAACGTCCTGACTTTC.

The J gene is TRBJ2-5, the V gene TRBV18, with 7 bases aligning to TRBD2. V shed 4 bases and J 5 bases; nucleotides not matched to a gene: 10. CDR1 is KGHSH and CDR2 is LQKENI in the germline V gene. The CDR3 runs 15 residues. Here the CDR3 reads CASSRSSGVVETQYF. The CDR3 bases are TGTGCCAGCTCACGTTCTAGCGGTGTGGTGGAGACCCAGTACTTC.

This rearrangement joins TRBV30 to TRBJ2-5; 14 bases are shared with TRBD2. Germline-derived CDR1 and CDR2 are GTSNPN and SVGIG (reference sequence). With 5 bases clipped from V and 5 bases from J, the junction kept 7 bases outside the gene matches. This CDR3 contains 15 residues. The CDR3 nucleotides are TGTGCCTGGGCGGGACTAGCGGGAGTAGGTGAGACCCAGTACTTC. Its protein is CAWAGLAGVGETQYF.

The chain has TRBV7-9 and TRBJ1-2; 9 positions agree with TRBD1. There are 15 residues in the CDR3. J lost 0 bases, V lost 5 bases, and 4 bases had no gene match. CDR1 is SEHNR and CDR2 is FQNEAQ in the germline V gene (reference sequence). The CDR3 DNA is TGTGCCAGCAGCCCCACAGGGGGCCCTAACTATGGCTACACCTTC. This codes for CASSPTGGPNYGYTF. The full variable domain, completed using reference TRBV7-9 and TRBJ1-2, is DTGVSQNPRHKITKRGQNVTFRCDPISEHNRLYWYRQTLGQGPEFLTYFQNEAQLEKSRLLSDRFSAERPKGSFSTLEIQRTEQGDSAMYLCASSPTGGPNYGYTFGSGTRLTVV.